The TCR beta chain described here comes from a study of cytomegalovirus exposure and HLA in healthy donors. Study-level results: Associated with cytomegalovirus, according to the listing, were 150 to 200 TCR beta chains.

The PCR made use of 60 Vbeta and 13 Jbeta primers. Clones were read by immunoSEQ multiplex PCR, and TCRdb kept only the in-frame ones, dropping some. The sample lists around 130,000 clones, roughly 77% occurring once. Germline assignment: CDR1 SGHDT and CDR2 YYEEEE. The CDR3 is made up of 12 amino acids. Turning to this clone: The antigen is not known.

This clonotype was sampled from a man between 25 and 39 years old in good health and CMV-seronegative. The rearrangement joins TRBV5-6 to TRBJ2-5; D gene ambiguous. The J call may not be correct, given that the DNA end is closer to TRBJ2-7. The sequencing input was PBMCs. CDR3 sequence (DNA): TGTGCCAGCAGCATCTCAATCTACGAGCAGTACTTC. Its protein is CASSISIYEQYF.